This TCR beta chain originates from a study of Ad26.COV2.S vaccination and SARS-CoV-2 variants. Findings and caveats of the study: Post-vaccination breadth of spike-specific CD8+ and CD4+ T cell responses was reportedly substantial. Quantification of TCR breadth and depth may have yielded underestimates of total T cell responses. Researchers reported similar non-spike TCR breadth in vaccine and placebo recipients. It was vaccine recipients, not placebo recipients, who had the higher spike-specific TCR breadth.

As concerns this clone: What it binds is not known.

The length of the CDR3 is 12 residues. Per the germline V gene, CDR1 is GTSNPN and CDR2 is SVGIG (reference sequence). The ends were cut back, 3 bases at V and 4 bases at J, with 10 bases in the middle. Assay: immunoSEQ multiplex PCR; the TCRdb copy retains only in-frame clones and omits some. This table has under 150,000 clones, just over 85% appearing once. The sequence derives from a human donor who had recovered from COVID-19. This material consisted of peripheral blood, taken after recovery from COVID-19. V and J are TRBV30 and TRBJ2-7; D is ambiguous. CDR3 coding DNA: TGTGCCTGGAGCAAATCCCAATACGAGCAGTACTTC. This encodes CAWSKSQYEQYF.